This T cell receptor (beta chain) comes out of a study of monozygotic twins with inflammatory bowel disease. Study-wide findings and caveats: Patients got different immunosuppressive treatments, which may have made their repertoires more variable.

With respect to this clonotype: Its antigen is still unknown.

Every donor provided one blood sample measuring 2.5 to 3 ml. Researchers ran eight separate cDNA reactions for each sample. TCRdb reprocessed the 5' RACE reads and reports one entry per CDR3 protein, with no DNA. This repertoire includes around 380,000 distinct CDR3 sequences. Germline V gene data show CDR1 as WSHSY and CDR2 as SAAADI. This CDR3 is 15 amino acids long. The source is a human donor with ulcerative colitis or Crohn's disease, or a healthy co-twin of an affected twin (not recorded which). The sample taken for sequencing was blood. The V gene is TRBV10-2, the J gene TRBJ2-1; TCRdb returns TRBD1, unconfirmable since there is no DNA. CDR3 protein: CASGGGPRSYNEQFF.